This TCR beta chain was sequenced during a study of T cells and Merkel cell carcinoma outcomes. Study-level findings and limits: Reportedly, T-cell repertoire with density predicts Merkel cell carcinoma outcomes.

The V gene's germline CDR1 is SQVTM and CDR2 ANQGSEA. The CDR3 sequence is 13 residues long. After removal of 6 bases from V and 2 bases from J, the junction contained 1 base not matched to a gene. With regard to this clone: What it binds is unknown.

The method was immunoSEQ multiplex PCR; TCRdb's version includes in-frame clones alone and lacks a portion of them. The table lists some 21,000 clones, roughly 80% of them singletons. This sequence was found in a human donor with Merkel cell carcinoma. Sequences were obtained from tumor tissue from Merkel cell carcinoma. The gene calls are TRBV29-1 and TRBJ2-1, with 10 bases aligning to TRBD2. CDR3 residues: CSVSGGAYNEQFF. The CDR3 coding sequence is TGCAGCGTGAGCGGGGGGGCCTACAATGAGCAGTTCTTC.